Listed below are T cell receptor beta chains from one sample, sequenced in a study of blood T cell repertoires in COVID-19. Profiled with immunoSEQ multiplex PCR; TCRdb holds only in-frame clones, not every one. Of roughly 57,000 clones listed, about 73% are singletons. Sequences were obtained from peripheral blood. These receptors were obtained from a woman in her sixties or seventies with acute or convalescent COVID-19. The CDR3 runs from the conserved cysteine through the conserved F or W. Fields, in order: clone size, D gene, V gene, J gene, CDR3 protein, CDR3 DNA. The D gene is left open where the match is weak. Clone size is given for some rows only: seen once, a few or many times, or a class if the clone is expanded.

clone size: -; D gene: TRBD1; V gene: TRBV10-3; J gene: TRBJ1-2; CDR3 protein: CAIRDRDWVDYGYTF; CDR3 DNA: TGTGCCATCAGGGACAGGGACTGGGTTGACTATGGCTACACCTTC
clone size: many; D gene: TRBD1; V gene: TRBV7-9; J gene: TRBJ2-2; CDR3 protein: CASSRYQGARGNTGELFF; CDR3 DNA: TGTGCCAGCAGCCGATACCAGGGGGCGCGGGGGAACACCGGGGAGCTGTTTTTT
clone size: -; D gene: -; V gene: TRBV5-4; J gene: TRBJ1-2; CDR3 protein: CASRRGGTGRNYGYTF; CDR3 DNA: TGTGCCAGCAGACGCGGTGGAACAGGCCGAAACTATGGCTACACCTTC
clone size: once; D gene: -; V gene: TRBV25-1; J gene: TRBJ1-2; CDR3 protein: CASSEGGNYGYTF; CDR3 DNA: TGTGCCAGCAGTGAAGGAGGGAACTATGGCTACACCTTC
clone size: -; D gene: -; V gene: TRBV6-5; J gene: TRBJ1-1; CDR3 protein: CASSWGGNTEAFF; CDR3 DNA: TGTGCCAGCAGTTGGGGGGGGAACACTGAAGCTTTCTTT
clone size: few; D gene: -; V gene: TRBV15; J gene: TRBJ1-2; CDR3 protein: CATSPGGPLGGYTF; CDR3 DNA: TGTGCCACCAGCCCAGGAGGGCCCCTTGGCGGCTACACCTTC
clone size: once; D gene: TRBD1; V gene: TRBV5-1; J gene: TRBJ1-1; CDR3 protein: CASSLVMGTVTEAFF; CDR3 DNA: TGCGCCAGCAGCTTGGTTATGGGGACAGTCACTGAAGCTTTCTTT
clone size: -; D gene: TRBD2; V gene: TRBV27; J gene: TRBJ2-4; CDR3 protein: CASSAGLAASGRAKNIQYF; CDR3 DNA: TGTGCCAGCAGTGCGGGACTAGCGGCCTCCGGGCGGGCCAAAAACATTCAGTACTTC
clone size: once; D gene: -; V gene: TRBV6-5; J gene: TRBJ1-6; CDR3 protein: CASSKEGLMNSPLHF; CDR3 DNA: TGTGCCAGCAGTAAGGAGGGGTTAATGAATTCACCCCTCCACTTT
clone size: -; D gene: TRBD1; V gene: TRBV10-3; J gene: TRBJ1-1; CDR3 protein: CASGGQGGRVTEAFF; CDR3 DNA: TGTGCCTCGGGGGGGCAGGGGGGTCGAGTTACTGAAGCTTTCTTT
clone size: -; D gene: TRBD2; V gene: TRBV5-4; J gene: TRBJ2-5; CDR3 protein: CASSPRGGGAETQYF; CDR3 DNA: TGTGCCAGCAGCCCCAGAGGCGGGGGGGCGGAGACCCAGTACTTC
clone size: -; D gene: TRBD2; V gene: TRBV30; J gene: TRBJ2-5; CDR3 protein: CAWGRGLLPQMETQYF; CDR3 DNA: TGTGCCTGGGGGAGGGGACTACTACCCCAAATGGAGACCCAGTACTTC
clone size: -; D gene: -; V gene: TRBV2; J gene: TRBJ1-2; CDR3 protein: CASKPRTEGGYGYTF; CDR3 DNA: TGTGCCAGCAAGCCCAGAACGGAGGGCGGCTATGGCTACACCTTC
clone size: -; D gene: -; V gene: TRBV21-1; J gene: TRBJ1-2; CDR3 protein: CASSPMSGQGASGYTF; CDR3 DNA: TGTGCCAGCAGCCCCATGTCAGGACAGGGGGCTTCTGGCTACACCTTC
clone size: few; D gene: -; V gene: TRBV7-8; J gene: TRBJ1-1; CDR3 protein: CASSLEGLRNTEAFF; CDR3 DNA: TGTGCCAGCAGCTTAGAAGGACTGAGAAACACTGAAGCTTTCTTT
clone size: -; D gene: TRBD1; V gene: TRBV13; J gene: TRBJ1-6; CDR3 protein: CASSLVGQGSRSLHF; CDR3 DNA: TGTGCCAGCAGCTTAGTCGGACAGGGATCCAGGTCCCTCCACTTT